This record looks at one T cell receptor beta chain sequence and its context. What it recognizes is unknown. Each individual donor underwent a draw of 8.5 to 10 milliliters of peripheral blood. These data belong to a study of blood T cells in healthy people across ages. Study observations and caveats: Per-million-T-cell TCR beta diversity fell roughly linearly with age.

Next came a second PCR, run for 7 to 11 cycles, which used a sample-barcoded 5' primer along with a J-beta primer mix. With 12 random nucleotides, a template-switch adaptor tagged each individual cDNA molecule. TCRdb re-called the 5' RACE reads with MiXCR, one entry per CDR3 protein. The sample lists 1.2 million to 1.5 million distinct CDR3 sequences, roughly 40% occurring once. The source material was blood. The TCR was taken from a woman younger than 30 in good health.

In nucleotides, the CDR3 is TGTGCCAGCAGTTACTCGGCGGGACAGGGGAGTAATAGCAATCAGCCCCAGCATTTT. Amino acids: CASSYSAGQGSNSNQPQHF. The chain is built from TRBV6-5 and TRBJ1-5, with 10 bases identical to TRBD1. The junction had 8 bases not matched to a gene; V was cut back by 0 bases and J by 0 bases. The CDR3 length is 19 residues. Germline V lookup: CDR1 MNHEY, CDR2 SVGAGI.